One and the same sample provided the 28 T cell receptor beta chains below, sequenced in a study of OX40 agonist ivuxolimab in advanced cancers. Library method: the immunoSEQ multiplex PCR assay. TCRdb holds this immuneACCESS table with in-frame rearrangements only. Some clones are missing; in checked studies, unresolved V genes explain under half, and the rest has no known cause. The sample records about 34,000 clones, 80% to 85% of which are singletons. Around 1.5% of the sample is taken by the ten largest. The sequences come from CD4+ or CD8+ T cells sorted from blood, collected in a trial of the OX40 agonist ivuxolimab. The receptors were sampled from an adult with an advanced solid tumor such as melanoma, head and neck, liver or kidney cancer.

The rearrangement uses TRBV7-2 and TRBJ2-1, with 8 nucleotides matching TRBD1. CDR1 SGHTA and CDR2 FQGNSA come from the germline V gene. This CDR3 contains 14 residues. V was clipped by 5 bases and J by 11 bases; unmatched bases: 11. The CDR3 DNA sequence: TGTGCCAGCAGCCCGCGGGCAGGGGGCGATCAGCAGTTCTTC. Protein sequence: CASSPRAGGDQQFF.

This chain connects TRBV28 to TRBJ2-7; TRBD1 matches 7 bases. Germline CDR1 MDHEN, CDR2 SYDVKM. The ends lost 10 bases at V and 1 base at J; junction bases unmatched: 7. The length of the CDR3 is 13 residues. The CDR3: CATRRGQSYEQYF. The CDR3 DNA sequence: TGTGCCACCCGACGGGGACAGTCCTACGAGCAGTACTTC. Variable domain in full (rest from reference TRBV28 and TRBJ2-7): DVKVTQSSRYLVKRTGEKVFLECVQDMDHENMFWYRQDPGLGLRLIYFSYDVKMKEKGDIPEGYSVSREKKERFSLILESASTNQTSMYLCATRRGQSYEQYFGPGTRLTVT.

The table lists this clone with a few counts. CDR3 residues: CASTFQETQYF. CDR3 nucleotides: TGTGCCAGCACCTTTCAAGAGACCCAGTACTTC. The chain carries TRBV2 and TRBJ2-5; D remains ambiguous. The CDR3 has 11 amino acids. CDR1 and CDR2 (germline): SNHLY, FYNNEI. Trimming cost V 7 bases and J 2 bases, with 5 bases left between them.

In regard to this clone: The same CDR3 is also encoded by other DNA sequences in this sample. The J gene is TRBJ2-1, the V gene TRBV7-2; 11 bases are shared with TRBD2. Trimming took 2 bases from V and 4 from J; bases not matched to a gene: 1. Germline lookup yields CDR1 SGHTA and CDR2 FQGNSA. The CDR3 loop spans 15 amino acids. CDR3 in amino acids: CASSLTSGGYNEQFF. The CDR3 nucleotides read TGTGCCAGCAGCTTAACTAGCGGGGGTTACAATGAGCAGTTCTTC.

The rearrangement uses TRBV11-2 and TRBJ1-1; D gene unclear. The germline CDR1 and CDR2 sequences are SGHAT and FQNNGV. This CDR3 comprises 13 residues. V lost 0 bases and J 1 base, leaving 3 bases between the germline ends. In nucleotides, the CDR3 is TGTGCCAGCAGCTTAGATCCGAACACTGAAGCTTTCTTT. Translating gives CASSLDPNTEAFF.

V usage is TRBV9 and J usage is TRBJ2-5; maybe TRBD2 (6 bases). The CDR3 runs 16 residues. V lost 4 bases and J lost 3, with 19 bases in between. Germline V gene lookup returns CDR1 SGDLS and CDR2 YYNGEE. CDR3 sequence (DNA): TGTGCCAGCAGCCCCCGGGGAGGAGATATAAAAGAGACCCAGTACTTC. Its translation is CASSPRGGDIKETQYF. The entire variable domain, with the rest obtained from reference TRBV9 and TRBJ2-5, is as follows: DSGVTQTPKHLITATGQRVTLRCSPRSGDLSVYWYQQSLDQGLQFLIQYYNGEERAKGNILERFSAQQFPDLHSELNLSSLELGDSALYFCASSPRGGDIKETQYFGPGTRLLVL.

The rearrangement joins TRBV29-1 to TRBJ2-7; D remains ambiguous. Germline lookup yields CDR1 SQVTM and CDR2 ANQGSEA. V lost 4 bases to trimming and J lost 0 bases, with 4 bases between them. CDR3 length: 11 amino acids. Here the CDR3 reads CSVGSSYEQYF. CDR3 sequence (DNA): TGCAGCGTTGGTTCCTCCTACGAGCAGTACTTC.

V is TRBV5-1 and J is TRBJ1-2; a possible D gene is TRBD1 (5 bases). The CDR3 runs to 17 residues. V lost 0 bases and J 2 bases, leaving 17 bases between the germline ends. Germline V gives CDR1 SGHRS, CDR2 YFSETQ. CDR3 in amino acids: CASSLDVRARINYGYTF. Here the CDR3 DNA reads TGCGCCAGCAGCTTGGATGTCAGGGCGCGGATCAACTATGGCTACACCTTC.

This clone has just one count. The genes are TRBV4-3 and TRBJ1-2; TRBD1 is a possible D gene (5 bases). V shed 6 bases and J shed 4 bases, with 12 bases lying between them. This CDR3 spans 13 amino acids. Germline V gene lookup returns CDR1 LGHNA and CDR2 YSLEER. The CDR3 loop reads CASSFGQSYGYTF. CDR3 DNA sequence: TGCGCCAGCAGTTTCGGACAAAGCTATGGCTACACCTTC.

The V call is TRBV11-3, the J call TRBJ2-3; D not certain. From germline, CDR1 is SGHNT and CDR2 YENEEA. Trimming cost V 2 bases and J 0 bases, with 3 bases left between them. The CDR3 covers 13 residues. CDR3 nucleotide sequence: TGTGCCAGCAGCTTACGTAGCACAGATACGCAGTATTTT. This codes for CASSLRSTDTQYF.

The CDR3 here is CASSFDYHNNEQFF. CDR3 sequence (DNA): TGTGCCAGCAGTTTCGACTACCATAACAATGAGCAGTTCTTC. This sequence joins TRBV6-5 and TRBJ2-1, with D tentatively TRBD2 (5 bases). CDR3 length equals 14 residues. Between the trimmed V and J ends, which lost 4 bases and 5 bases, there was a span of 12 bases. The germline V gene encodes CDR1 MNHEY and CDR2 SVGAGI.

For this clone: The likely explanation is a read error, given a far larger clone one base away. Other DNA variants within this sample encode the same CDR3. The chain couples TRBV4-1 to TRBJ2-2; D remains unclear. V was pared by 0 bases and J by 4 bases, with 3 bases between. The CDR3 is made up of 13 amino acids. In germline, CDR1 is MGHRA, CDR2 YSYEKL. The CDR3, as DNA: TGCGCCAGCAGCCAAGACATCACCGGGGAGCTGTTTTTT. Amino acids: CASSQDITGELFF.

V and J are TRBV28 and TRBJ1-2, with TRBD1 matching 7 bases. V shed 6 bases, J shed 4 bases, and the junction held 8 bases outside the gene matches. CDR1 MDHEN and CDR2 SYDVKM come from the germline V gene. The length of the CDR3 is 14 residues. The CDR3 coding sequence is TGTGCCAGCAGCATAACCGGGACAGTCTATGGCTACACCTTC. Protein sequence: CASSITGTVYGYTF.

V usage is TRBV4-1 and J usage is TRBJ2-1; maybe TRBD2 (6 bases). V lost 1 base to trimming and J lost 7 bases, with 17 bases between them. The CDR3 covers 16 residues. Germline V gene sequence: CDR1 MGHRA, CDR2 YSYEKL. Here the CDR3 DNA reads TGCGCCAGCAGCCAAGGGAGGGGCTCCGCGGGTAATGAGCAGTTCTTC. As protein: CASSQGRGSAGNEQFF.

The CDR3 DNA reads TGTGCCAGCAGCCCGTCCGGAAGGGATAGCAATCAGCCCCAGCATTTT. It encodes CASSPSGRDSNQPQHF. The V and J genes are TRBV7-9 and TRBJ1-5; D unresolved. CDR1 and CDR2 from the germline V gene are SEHNR and FQNEAQ (reference sequence). This CDR3 region has 16 residues. V was clipped by 5 bases and J by 0 bases, with 14 bases between them.

The chain has TRBV19 and TRBJ2-1; 12 nucleotides align to TRBD1. V lost 1 base and J lost 7; bases outside the gene matches: 5. CDR1 and CDR2 from the germline V gene are LNHDA and SQIVND (reference sequence). The CDR3 extends over 16 amino acids. In nucleotides, the CDR3 is TGTGCCAGTAGTATAGGGGGGACAGGGGGCTGGAATGAGCAGTTCTTC. Its translation: CASSIGGTGGWNEQFF.

This chain uses TRBV9 with TRBJ2-3; 8 nucleotides align to TRBD2. CDR3 length: 15 residues. V dropped 2 bases and J dropped 4; count of bases not matched to a gene: 6. Germline loops: CDR1 SGDLS, CDR2 YYNGEE. The CDR3 region has the DNA TGTGCCAGCAGCGTCCGCGACGGGAGGGCAGATACGCAGTATTTT. Amino acid sequence: CASSVRDGRADTQYF.

The V and J genes are TRBV11-2 and TRBJ2-5; the D call may be TRBD1 or TRBD2 (7 bases each). The ends were cut back, 5 bases at V and 5 bases at J, with 18 bases in the middle. CDR3 length equals 15 residues. In germline, CDR1 is SGHAT, CDR2 FQNNGV. The CDR3 protein is CASSLHQGGAETQYF. CDR3 DNA: TGTGCCAGCAGCCTTCACCAGGGGGGGGCGGAGACCCAGTACTTC.

V usage is TRBV18 and J usage is TRBJ2-7, with a weak D call TRBD1 (6 bases). Trimming cost V 5 bases and J 3 bases, with 11 bases left between them. The length of the CDR3 is 13 residues. CDR1 KGHSH and CDR2 LQKENI come from the germline V gene. CDR3 DNA: TGTGCCAGCTCATCAAACAGGGACTACGAGCAGTACTTC. Translation gives CASSSNRDYEQYF.

This clone came up a few times. This sequence joins TRBV7-6 and TRBJ2-2; TRBD2 might be the D (6 bases). V was trimmed by 0 bases and J by 1 base, leaving 6 bases between them. In germline, CDR1 is SGHVS, CDR2 FNYEAQ. The CDR3 extends over 15 amino acids. Here the CDR3 reads CASSLASGNTGELFF. In DNA form, the CDR3 reads TGTGCCAGCAGCTTAGCTAGCGGGAACACCGGGGAGCTGTTTTTT.

The V and J genes are TRBV15 and TRBJ1-2; D unclear. V lost 2 bases and J 4 bases, leaving 5 bases between the germline ends. Germline V gene data show CDR1 as LNHNV and CDR2 as YYDKDF (reference sequence). The CDR3 runs to 12 residues. CDR3 in amino acids: CATSRQSYGYTF. CDR3 bases: TGTGCCACCAGCAGACAGAGCTATGGCTACACCTTC.

The chain combines TRBV5-6 with TRBJ1-2; D unclear. The V gene lost 2 bases and the J gene lost 8 bases, with 13 bases spanning the gap. The germline CDR1 and CDR2 sequences are SGHDT and YYEEEE. The CDR3 runs to 13 residues. The CDR3 DNA is TGTGCCAGCAGCTTCGTAATGTCGGGAGGCTACACCTTC. This encodes CASSFVMSGGYTF.

The V gene is TRBV7-9, the J gene TRBJ2-7; TRBD1 might be the D (6 bases). V was cut by 5 bases and J by 2 bases, with 16 bases left in between. Germline assignment: CDR1 SEHNR and CDR2 FQNEAQ (reference sequence). The CDR3 length is 15 residues. In DNA form, the CDR3 reads TGTGCCAGCAGCCCATCGGGACATTTAACCTACGAGCAGTACTTC. It specifies CASSPSGHLTYEQYF.

V and J are TRBV10-3 and TRBJ2-2; TRBD1 matches at 9 bases. This CDR3 has 15 amino acids. The ends lost 8 bases at V and 5 bases at J; junction bases unmatched: 9. Per the germline V gene, CDR1 is ENHRY and CDR2 is SYGVKD. As DNA, the CDR3 is TGTGCCATCGGGATTCGACAGGGGGGGACCGGGGAGCTGTTTTTT. This encodes CAIGIRQGGTGELFF.

This chain connects TRBV2 to TRBJ1-1; D is perhaps TRBD1 (6 bases). CDR1 and CDR2 from the germline V gene are SNHLY and FYNNEI. Trimming took 7 bases from V and 4 from J, leaving 25 bases between them. The CDR3 is made up of 17 amino acids. The CDR3 DNA sequence: TGTGCCAGCATGACCTCGAGAAGGGGGAGGGGGGGCACTGAAGCTTTCTTT. Translating it yields CASMTSRRGRGGTEAFF.

The chain couples TRBV10-2 to TRBJ2-7, with 7 bases fitting TRBD1. Germline loops: CDR1 WSHSY, CDR2 SAAADI. This CDR3 is built from 14 residues. V dropped 4 bases and J dropped 2; count of bases not matched to a gene: 5. The CDR3 region is CASSAGTVPYEQYF. CDR3 DNA: TGCGCCAGCAGTGCCGGGACAGTCCCCTACGAGCAGTACTTC.

The V and J genes are TRBV6-1 and TRBJ1-2; 12 bases agree with TRBD1. The CDR3 is 15 amino acids. Losses at the gene ends were 2 bases for V and 8 bases for J; bases not matched to a gene: 6. Looked up from germline, CDR1 is MNHNS and CDR2 is SASEGT. The CDR3 sequence is CASSELGQGAHGYTF. CDR3 in DNA: TGTGCCAGCAGTGAACTGGGACAGGGGGCGCACGGCTACACCTTC.

The V and J genes are TRBV7-9 and TRBJ2-1; 8 bases are a match to TRBD2. With 2 bases clipped from V and 7 bases from J, the junction kept 10 bases outside the gene matches. The CDR3 length is 16 residues. Germline loops: CDR1 SEHNR, CDR2 FQNEAQ (reference sequence). CDR3 DNA: TGTGCCAGCAGCTTAATGGCGGGACTAGAGAGGAATGAGCAGTTCTTC. It yields the protein CASSLMAGLERNEQFF.